These T cell receptor beta chains were read from a single sample in a study of Ad26.COV2.S vaccination and SARS-CoV-2 variants. Only in-frame clones appear in the TCRdb table, and some are missing; sequencing was by immunoSEQ multiplex PCR. The sample lists over 400,000 clones; about 90% were seen once. Sequenced material: peripheral blood, taken in a trial of Ad26.COV2.S vaccine versus placebo. These receptors all stem from a person between 18 and 65 years old who received the Ad26.COV2.S COVID-19 vaccine or a placebo. Both conserved end residues are part of each CDR3. A D gene is named only where the DNA matches it firmly. Expanded clones are given a class, and other clones once, few, many or no size at all.

TRBD2 | TRBJ2-5 | TRBV28 | - | TGTGCCAGCAGAGGACTAGCGGGGATGAAACAAGAGACCCAGTACTTC | CASRGLAGMKQETQYF
TRBD2 | TRBJ2-3 | TRBV3-1/TRBV3-2 | - | TGTGCCAGCAGCCAAGTCGAAGCGGGACGTGGAGATACGCAGTATTTT | CASSQVEAGRGDTQYF
- | TRBJ2-7 | TRBV5-5 | few | TGTGCCAGCAGCCCCAAGGACTACGAGCAGTACTTC | CASSPKDYEQYF
- | TRBJ2-7 | TRBV19 | - | TGTGCCAGTAGTATAGGGTCAGGGTCCTACGAGCAGTACTTC | CASSIGSGSYEQYF
- | TRBJ2-7 | TRBV19 | - | TGTGCCACCCAATGGGGGCACAAAATGCAGATCGAGCAGTACTTC | CATQWGHKMQIEQYF
- | TRBJ2-7 | TRBV27 | - | TGTGCCAGCAGTTTAGGAGGTCCTTCCTACGAGCAGTACTTC | CASSLGGPSYEQYF
TRBD2 | TRBJ2-1 | TRBV28 | - | TGTGCCACCGTCCGGGGCAAGCGGGAGCTGTCTGAGCAGTTCTTC | CATVRGKRELSEQFF
- | TRBJ2-2 | TRBV9 | - | TGTGCCAGCAGCGTAGGCAGGGCCGTGGCCGGGGAGCTGTTTTTT | CASSVGRAVAGELFF
TRBD1 | TRBJ1-2 | TRBV10-3 | - | TGTGCCATCAGTGAAACAGGGGAGGATGGCTACACCTTC | CAISETGEDGYTF
- | TRBJ2-5 | TRBV19 | - | TGTGCCAGTAGTACCGGGGGCCAAGAGACCCAGTACTTC | CASSTGGQETQYF
- | TRBJ2-7 | TRBV14 | - | TGTGCCAGCAGCTACTCCTACGAGCAGTACTTC | CASSYSYEQYF
- | TRBJ2-3 | TRBV28 | once | TGTGCCAGCAGAGATCAGGATGGGCACAGCACAGATACGCAGTATTTT | CASRDQDGHSTDTQYF
TRBD1 | TRBJ2-7 | TRBV6-5 | few | TGTGCCAGCAGGCAGGGACAGAACTACGAGCAGTACTTC | CASRQGQNYEQYF
- | TRBJ2-7 | TRBV5-4 | - | TGTGCCAGCAGCTTGGACATCCGGGACAGATGGGGGGACGAGCAGTACTTC | CASSLDIRDRWGDEQYF
TRBD1 | TRBJ1-4 | TRBV27 | - | TGTGCCAGCAGTCTGACAGGGCTTGCAACTAATGAAAAACTGTTTTTT | CASSLTGLATNEKLFF
- | TRBJ1-3 | TRBV20-1 | - | TGCAGTGCTATTGAGGAAACTGGAAACACCATATATTTT | CSAIEETGNTIYF
TRBD2 | TRBJ2-3 | TRBV18 | - | TGTGCCAGCTCACCACCGAACGGGAGGGGCACAGATACGCAGTATTTT | CASSPPNGRGTDTQYF
TRBD1 | TRBJ1-6 | TRBV6-6 | - | TGTGCCAGCAGTTACTCTGACAGGGACTCACCCCTCCACTTT | CASSYSDRDSPLHF
- | TRBJ2-7 | TRBV7-8 | - | TGTGCCAGCAGCTCGCTAACATTAGATCAACCCTACGAGCAGTACTTC | CASSSLTLDQPYEQYF
TRBD2 | TRBJ2-3 | TRBV4-3 | - | TGCGCCAGCAGCCAGGGGACTAGCGGGGATCGCACAGATACGCAGTATTTT | CASSQGTSGDRTDTQYF
- | TRBJ1-1 | TRBV7-2 | few | TGTGCCAGCAGCCAGCAGGGATTTGGGACTGAAGCTTTCTTT | CASSQQGFGTEAFF
TRBD2 | TRBJ2-1 | TRBV5-1 | - | TGCGCCAGCAGCTTTTGGAGACTAGCGGATAATGAGCAGTTCTTC | CASSFWRLADNEQFF
- | TRBJ2-5 | TRBV7-8 | once | TGTGCCAGCAGCTTAGTTCCACAGACCCAAGAGACCCAGTACTTC | CASSLVPQTQETQYF
- | TRBJ2-1 | TRBV12-3/TRBV12-4 | - | TGTGCCAGCAGTCAGGGGGGGGGTGAGCAGTTCTTC | CASSQGGGEQFF
- | TRBJ2-1 | TRBV11-1 | - | TGTGCCAGCAGCTCGTTGTCCTCGAGCTCCTACAATGAGCAGTTCTTC | CASSSLSSSSYNEQFF
TRBD1 | TRBJ1-2 | TRBV29-1 | - | TGCAGCGCCCCGGACAGGGATAACTATGGCTACACCTTC | CSAPDRDNYGYTF
TRBD2 | TRBJ2-2 | TRBV9 | - | TGTGCCAGCAGCCCTACTAGCGGGAGTTTCGCCGGGGAGCTGTTTTTT | CASSPTSGSFAGELFF
TRBD1 | TRBJ1-6 | TRBV7-2 | once | TGTGCCAGCAGTCCGGACAGGGTTTCACCCCTCCACTTT | CASSPDRVSPLHF
- | TRBJ2-5 | TRBV9 | once | TGTGCCAGCAGCGTTGGACCAGCGGCTAAAGAGACCCAGTACTTC | CASSVGPAAKETQYF
- | TRBJ2-3 | TRBV6-5 | - | TGTGCCACCACCTCCATGAGTGATACGCAGTATTTT | CATTSMSDTQYF
TRBD2 | TRBJ2-3 | TRBV5-5 | - | TGTGCCAGCAGCTACGGACTAGCGGCAAGCACAGATACGCAGTATTTT | CASSYGLAASTDTQYF
TRBD1 | TRBJ2-5 | TRBV28 | - | TGTGCCACCCGAAGGGCCCCCCGACAGGGGTGGGAGACCCAGTACTTC | CATRRAPRQGWETQYF
- | TRBJ2-1 | TRBV19 | - | TGTGCCAGTAGTACCCTGGACTTTTTAGGTTCGGATGAGCAGTTCTTC | CASSTLDFLGSDEQFF
- | TRBJ2-7 | TRBV6-6 | - | TGTGCCAGCAGTTCAACCCGGAGGGGCTCCTACGAGCAGTACTTC | CASSSTRRGSYEQYF
- | TRBJ2-7 | TRBV27 | - | TGTGCCAGCAGTTTAACCGGGAACTATTACTACGAGCAGTACTTC | CASSLTGNYYYEQYF
- | TRBJ2-3 | TRBV19 | - | TGTGCCAGTAGTATTGCCGACAGGCAAGTAAACACAGATACGCAGTATTTT | CASSIADRQVNTDTQYF
- | TRBJ2-3 | TRBV7-2 | - | TGTGCCAGCAGCTTCGACGGGTGGAATACGCAGTATTTT | CASSFDGWNTQYF
- | TRBJ1-2 | TRBV28 | - | TGTGCCAGCAGTTTCTCGACAGGAAATAGTTATGGCTACACCTTC | CASSFSTGNSYGYTF
TRBD2 | TRBJ2-4 | TRBV27 | - | TGTGCCAGCAGCCCATCCGGACTAGCAAAAAACATTCAGTACTTC | CASSPSGLAKNIQYF
TRBD1 | TRBJ2-2 | TRBV11-2 | - | TGTGCCAGCAACCCTTACAGGGGGCAAAACACCGGGGAGCTGTTTTTT | CASNPYRGQNTGELFF
TRBD1 | TRBJ2-2 | TRBV6-2/TRBV6-3 | - | TGTGCCAGCAGTTACTCGGGACAGGGGAACACCGGGGAGCTGTTTTTT | CASSYSGQGNTGELFF
TRBD2 | TRBJ2-1 | TRBV19 | - | TGTGCCAGTAGTATCCCCGGGAGGGCCGTTCTCGAGCAGTTCTTC | CASSIPGRAVLEQFF
TRBD1 | TRBJ1-3 | TRBV7-9 | - | TGTGCCAGCAGCCCTAATACAGGGGGCTCTGGAAACACCATATATTTT | CASSPNTGGSGNTIYF
- | TRBJ2-5 | TRBV7-2 | - | TGTGCCAGCAGCTTAGCCATGGTCGCGGAGACCCAGTACTTC | CASSLAMVAETQYF
- | TRBJ1-2 | TRBV9 | - | TGTGCCAGCAGCCCCCCGAAGGGGGAACTCACCTTC | CASSPPKGELTF
TRBD2 | TRBJ2-3 | TRBV7-6 | - | TGTGCCAGCAGCTTAGCAATAGCTAGCGGACCCACAGATACGCAGTATTTT | CASSLAIASGPTDTQYF
- | TRBJ1-5 | TRBV28 | - | TGTGCCAGCAGTATGGGGCGCGGTCAGCCCCAGCATTTT | CASSMGRGQPQHF
- | TRBJ2-1 | TRBV19 | - | TGTGCCAGCAGGGACATTGGGAACTCCTACAATGAGCAGTTCTTC | CASRDIGNSYNEQFF
- | TRBJ1-2 | TRBV5-1 | - | TGCGCCAGCAGCTTACAAGAGGGCTATGGCTACACCTTC | CASSLQEGYGYTF
TRBD2 | TRBJ2-3 | TRBV5-1 | - | TGCGCCAGCAGCTGGACTAGCGGGAGAGGGGGGAGCACAGATACGCAGTATTTT | CASSWTSGRGGSTDTQYF
TRBD1 | TRBJ1-2 | TRBV19 | - | TGTGCCAGTAGCAAAGACAGGGGCTATGGCTACACCTTC | CASSKDRGYGYTF
- | TRBJ1-1 | TRBV7-8 | - | TGTGCCAGCAGCTTAGTCTGGGGCCCGGGACAGAACACTGAAGCTTTCTTT | CASSLVWGPGQNTEAFF
- | TRBJ2-3 | TRBV4-3 | - | TGCGCCAGCAGCCCCGATTACAGAATCGCGGCAGATACGCAGTATTTT | CASSPDYRIAADTQYF
- | TRBJ1-1 | TRBV20-1 | few | TGCAGTGCTAGAGGGGGCGGCGCAGCTTTCTTT | CSARGGGAAFF